One sample yielded the 5 T cell receptor beta chains listed below, sequenced in a study of T cells after yellow fever vaccination. TCRdb analysed the 5' RACE reads with MiXCR anew, one entry per CDR3 protein. The table has roughly 400,000 distinct CDR3 sequences, approximately 18% seen once. This material consisted of PBMCs, taken before the yellow fever booster vaccination. The source of these receptors is a man aged 18 to 29 who received the YFV17D yellow fever vaccine.

This rearrangement joins TRBV7-9 to TRBJ2-2, with D possibly TRBD2 on 6 matching bases. This CDR3 has 15 residues. V was cut by 4 bases and J by 4 bases, with 13 bases left in between. CDR1 is SEHNR, CDR2 FQNEAQ, per germline (reference sequence). The DNA of the CDR3 is TGTGCCAGCAGCTACTTAGCGGAGCCCACCGGGGAGCTGTTTTTT. This gives the protein CASSYLAEPTGELFF.

This clonotype was recorded a few times. The J gene is TRBJ2-7, the V gene TRBV6-2 or TRBV6-3; D unresolved. The CDR3 is 13 residues long. Deletions cut 6 bases from V and 4 bases from J, with 13 bases between. Germline lookup yields CDR1 MNHEY and CDR2 SVGEGT. CDR3 sequence reads: CASSPLPLYEQYV. DNA of the CDR3: TGTGCCAGCAGCCCGCTTCCTCTATACGAGCAGTACGTC.

J is TRBJ2-7 and V is TRBV6-5; the D is unclear. V was cut by 1 base and J by 0 bases, with 7 bases left in between. The CDR3 runs 14 residues. Germline V gene data show CDR1 as MNHEY and CDR2 as SVGAGI. The DNA of the CDR3 is TGTGCCAGCAGTTACTTTTCCGGCTCCTACGAGCAGTACTTC. Translating it yields CASSYFSGSYEQYF.

This clonotype occurred a few times. V is TRBV12-5 and J is TRBJ2-2, with 8 bases fitting TRBD2. V trimming: 0 bases; J trimming: 1 base; junction bases outside the gene matches: 4. CDR1 and CDR2 (germline): LGHNT, FRNRAP. The CDR3 has 17 amino acids. The CDR3 nucleotides read TGTGCTAGTGGTTTGGTACGGGAGGGCTTGAACACCGGGGAGCTGTTTTTT. Protein product: CASGLVREGLNTGELFF.

CDR3 coding DNA: TGTGCCAGCAGTCCCTACGGGGGGGGACAAGAGACCCAGTACTTC. It translates to CASSPYGGGQETQYF. The rearrangement uses TRBV27 and TRBJ2-5; 8 nucleotides line up with TRBD2. CDR1 is MNHEY, CDR2 SMNVEV, per germline (reference sequence). The CDR3 sequence is 15 residues long. V lost 5 bases, J lost 2 bases, and 7 bases stayed unmatched.